The rows below give T cell receptor beta chains drawn from one sample of a study of blood T cell repertoires in COVID-19. Clones were sequenced by immunoSEQ multiplex PCR, and TCRdb holds only the in-frame ones, with some missing. The table includes 150,000 to 200,000 clones, 65% to 85% detected once. The sample consisted of peripheral blood. The receptors originated from a woman between 25 and 40 years old with acute or convalescent COVID-19. CDR3s include the opening cysteine and the closing phenylalanine or tryptophan. Each record gives: D gene, clone size, J gene, V gene, CDR3 protein, CDR3 DNA. A D gene is named only where the DNA matches it firmly. Size tells how often a clone was seen (once, few, many) or the class of an expanded clone, and some rows leave it out.

D: TRBD1
size: .
J: TRBJ1-2
V: TRBV2
CDR3: CASRGGQGLSYGYTF
DNA: TGTGCCAGCAGGGGAGGACAGGGGCTCTCCTATGGCTACACCTTC

D: .
size: .
J: TRBJ2-7
V: TRBV7-8
CDR3: CASRLPQGHEQYF
DNA: TGTGCCAGCAGACTACCCCAGGGCCACGAGCAGTACTTC

D: TRBD2
size: .
J: TRBJ2-2
V: TRBV3-1/TRBV3-2
CDR3: CASSHQAGGPTGELFF
DNA: TGTGCCAGCAGCCATCAAGCGGGGGGGCCGACCGGGGAGCTGTTTTTT

D: .
size: .
J: TRBJ2-1
V: TRBV19
CDR3: CASSAVLGHQFF
DNA: TGTGCCAGTAGTGCCGTTTTGGGACACCAGTTCTTC

D: TRBD2
size: .
J: TRBJ2-3
V: TRBV28
CDR3: CASSIIAGGTDTQYF
DNA: TGTGCCAGCAGTATTATAGCGGGAGGCACAGATACGCAGTATTTT

D: TRBD1
size: .
J: TRBJ1-1
V: TRBV7-2
CDR3: CASSPGGPRRTEAFF
DNA: TGTGCCAGCAGCCCAGGGGGCCCTCGGCGAACTGAAGCTTTCTTT

D: .
size: .
J: TRBJ1-5
V: TRBV5-6
CDR3: CASSLRRSTGKGQPQHF
DNA: TGTGCCAGCAGCTTGCGGAGGAGTACAGGGAAGGGTCAGCCCCAGCATTTT

D: TRBD1
size: once
J: TRBJ2-3
V: TRBV2
CDR3: CASSEGRGRTDTQYF
DNA: TGTGCCAGCAGTGAGGGCAGGGGGCGTACAGATACGCAGTATTTT

D: .
size: .
J: TRBJ2-6
V: TRBV27
CDR3: CASSLVGGALSNVLTF
DNA: TGTGCCAGCAGCTTGGTGGGGGGGGCACTGTCCAACGTCCTGACTTTC

D: .
size: once
J: TRBJ2-1
V: TRBV21-1
CDR3: CASSKETAYTYNEQFF
DNA: TGTGCCAGCAGCAAAGAGACAGCCTACACTTACAATGAGCAGTTCTTC

D: .
size: .
J: TRBJ1-1
V: TRBV12-3/TRBV12-4
CDR3: CASSFGGNTEAFF
DNA: TGTGCCAGCAGTTTCGGTGGGAACACTGAAGCTTTCTTT

D: .
size: .
J: TRBJ1-1
V: TRBV12-3/TRBV12-4
CDR3: CASTLGGPVEAFF
DNA: TGTGCCAGCACCCTGGGGGGGCCCGTTGAAGCTTTCTTT

D: TRBD1
size: .
J: TRBJ2-1
V: TRBV19
CDR3: CASSTRDRLYNEQFF
DNA: TGTGCCAGTAGTACCCGGGACAGGTTGTACAATGAGCAGTTCTTC

D: .
size: .
J: TRBJ1-1
V: TRBV12-5
CDR3: CASQQDEFGEAFF
DNA: TGTGCTAGTCAGCAGGATGAATTTGGTGAAGCTTTCTTT

D: .
size: .
J: TRBJ1-2
V: TRBV20-1
CDR3: CSLFDYGYTF
DNA: TGCAGTCTCTTTGACTATGGCTACACCTTC

D: TRBD1
size: .
J: TRBJ1-5
V: TRBV19
CDR3: CASGPGQGARGNQPQHF
DNA: TGTGCCAGCGGTCCGGGACAGGGGGCGAGAGGCAATCAGCCCCAGCATTTT

D: TRBD1
size: many
J: TRBJ2-3
V: TRBV29-1
CDR3: CSVDSQGGTDTQYF
DNA: TGCAGCGTTGATAGTCAGGGGGGCACAGATACGCAGTATTTT

D: TRBD1
size: .
J: TRBJ2-3
V: TRBV7-2
CDR3: CASSSTGKNTDTQYF
DNA: TGTGCCAGCAGCTCGACAGGGAAAAACACAGATACGCAGTATTTT

D: .
size: .
J: TRBJ2-3
V: TRBV27
CDR3: CASSSLAKGGTDTQYF
DNA: TGTGCCAGCAGTTCTTTAGCTAAAGGTGGTACAGATACGCAGTATTTT

D: .
size: .
J: TRBJ1-2
V: TRBV15
CDR3: CATSRVSTRGGRGYTF
DNA: TGTGCCACCAGCAGAGTCTCAACGAGGGGAGGTCGGGGCTACACCTTC

D: TRBD2
size: .
J: TRBJ2-7
V: TRBV4-3
CDR3: CASSQEGRGDYEQYF
DNA: TGCGCCAGCAGCCAAGAGGGTCGGGGGGACTACGAGCAGTACTTC

D: .
size: .
J: TRBJ1-2
V: TRBV3-1/TRBV3-2
CDR3: CASSPPSVVGGSLGYTF
DNA: TGTGCCAGCAGCCCCCCCAGTGTTGTGGGTGGGAGTTTGGGCTACACCTTC

D: .
size: .
J: TRBJ1-6
V: TRBV28
CDR3: CASNVQGNSPLHF
DNA: TGTGCCAGCAATGTCCAGGGTAATTCACCCCTCCACTTT

D: .
size: .
J: TRBJ2-2
V: TRBV7-8
CDR3: CASRLPGHANTGELFF
DNA: TGTGCCAGCAGGTTACCGGGACACGCGAACACCGGGGAGCTGTTTTTT

D: TRBD1
size: many
J: TRBJ2-4
V: TRBV28
CDR3: CASSLGLRQGRIQYF
DNA: TGTGCCAGCAGTTTGGGCCTCCGACAGGGAAGGATTCAGTACTTC

D: TRBD2
size: .
J: TRBJ2-1
V: TRBV2
CDR3: CASGGAPYNEQFF
DNA: TGTGCAAGCGGGGGGGCCCCCTACAATGAGCAGTTCTTC

D: .
size: .
J: TRBJ2-7
V: TRBV5-1
CDR3: CASSTGGYEQYF
DNA: TGCGCCAGCAGCACCGGGGGCTACGAGCAGTACTTC

D: .
size: .
J: TRBJ1-1
V: TRBV30
CDR3: CAGRGRLNTEAFF
DNA: TGTGCCGGCAGAGGCAGATTGAACACTGAAGCTTTCTTT